One and the same sample provided the 31 T cell receptor beta chains below, sequenced in a study of breast tumors, draining lymph nodes, adjacent tissues. Using its own MiXCR run on the multiplex PCR reads, TCRdb lists one record per CDR3 protein. The sample has roughly 220,000 distinct CDR3 sequences; 34% are singletons. The lymph nodes were axillary draining lymph nodes from breast cancer patients. The sequencing sample was made of axillary lymph node tissue. These receptors were obtained from a female donor with breast cancer. Some clones in this sample may be carry-over from other donors' samples.

Points on this clonotype: A read error is possible here, since a much larger clone lies one base away. As DNA, the CDR3 is TGCAGTGGCCGAGGTGAAGGGACTCACGCGCAGTACTTC. It is translated as CSGRGEGTHAQYF. This chain joins TRBV20-1 and TRBJ2-7; TRBD2 is a possible D gene (6 bases). CDR3 size: 13 residues. Trimming shortened V by 7 bases and J by 9 bases, and 22 bases separated the two germline ends. Germline V CDR1 and CDR2: DFQATT, SNEGSKA (reference sequence).

At least ten counts were recorded for this clonotype. The rearrangement links TRBV7-9 to TRBJ2-2; D is ambiguous. This CDR3 has 16 amino acids. Germline loops: CDR1 SEHNR, CDR2 FQNEAQ (reference sequence). V gave up 5 bases and J gave up 6 bases, with 19 bases separating them. The CDR3 DNA reads TGTGCCAGCAGCCCCCCTAAGGAAGGGATTTCCGGGGAGCTGTTTTTT. Amino acids: CASSPPKEGISGELFF.

In this sample, this clonotype turned up many times. V is TRBV4-2 and J is TRBJ2-5, with 10 nucleotides matching TRBD2. The CDR3 is 17 residues long. Germline-derived CDR1 and CDR2 are LGHNA and YNFKEQ. Trimming removed 1 base from V and 2 bases from J; junction bases left unmatched: 7. CDR3 sequence: CASSQVSLAGAQETQYF. The CDR3 coding sequence is TGTGCCAGCAGCCAAGTCTCGCTAGCGGGGGCTCAAGAGACCCAGTACTTC.

This clonotype occurred many times. The chain has TRBV9 and TRBJ2-2; no firm D call. From germline, CDR1 is SGDLS and CDR2 YYNGEE. Trimming cost V 0 bases and J 4 bases, with 4 bases left between them. The CDR3 length is 13 residues. The DNA for the CDR3 is TGTGCCAGCAGCGTAGTGAGCACCGGGGAGCTGTTTTTT. It codes for CASSVVSTGELFF. The full variable domain, rest sourced from reference TRBV9 and TRBJ2-2, is DSGVTQTPKHLITATGQRVTLRCSPRSGDLSVYWYQQSLDQGLQFLIQYYNGEERAKGNILERFSAQQFPDLHSELNLSSLELGDSALYFCASSVVSTGELFFGEGSRLTVL.

The chain's CDR3 is CATRQGGEQYF. DNA of the CDR3: TGTGCCACTAGACAGGGCGGCGAGCAGTACTTC. This chain joins TRBV24-1 and TRBJ2-7; 7 bases match TRBD1. J gave up 6 bases and V 10 bases, and 5 bases lay outside the gene matches. Per germline, CDR1 KGHDR and CDR2 SFDVKD. This CDR3 comprises 11 residues.

The CDR3 here is CAIGTSGIQEEKLFF. The CDR3 DNA follows: TGTGCCATCGGGACTAGCGGGATTCAAGAGGAAAAACTGTTTTTT. The J gene is TRBJ1-4, the V gene TRBV15; perhaps TRBD1 as D (5 bases). Per germline, CDR1 LNHNV and CDR2 YYDKDF (reference sequence). This CDR3 comprises 15 residues. Trimming removed 10 bases from V and 8 bases from J, with 23 bases in between.

V gene TRBV12-3 or TRBV12-4 combines with J gene TRBJ2-3, with 7 bases fitting TRBD1. This CDR3 is 14 amino acids long. With V trimmed by 7 bases and J by 6 bases, 10 bases remained unmatched. The CDR3 reads CASKSTGDTDTQYF. The CDR3 coding sequence is TGTGCCAGCAAATCTACAGGGGACACCGATACGCAGTATTTT.

This clonotype has a handful of counts. This may be a read error: a much more frequent sequence differs by one nucleotide. CDR3 DNA sequence: TGCAGTGCTAGAGTGGGTTCAGGGGGCGCCGAGCAGTACTTC. It encodes CSARVGSGGAEQYF. This rearrangement joins TRBV20-1 to TRBJ2-7, with 8 bases matching TRBD1. The V segment lost 1 base and the J segment 6 bases; nucleotides outside the gene matches: 8. Germline CDR1 is DFQATT and CDR2 is SNEGSKA (reference sequence). The CDR3 is 14 residues long.

This clonotype came up many times. The J gene is TRBJ2-3, the V gene TRBV20-1; the D gene is possibly TRBD1 (8 bases). CDR3 length: 14 residues. Trimming removed 4 bases from V and 4 bases from J, with 15 bases in between. Germline loops: CDR1 DFQATT, CDR2 SNEGSKA (reference sequence). DNA of the CDR3: TGCAGTGCTAACGACAGGGGAGGGGCAGATACGCAGTATTTT. Amino acid sequence: CSANDRGGADTQYF.

This clonotype turned up a few times. V and J are TRBV6-5 and TRBJ1-5; D is undetermined. This CDR3 comprises 15 residues. Germline loops: CDR1 MNHEY, CDR2 SVGAGI. The ends were cut back, 5 bases at V and 3 bases at J, with 14 bases in the middle. The CDR3 loop reads CASSLYSRSNQPQHF. The CDR3 nucleotides are TGTGCCAGCAGTCTTTACTCCCGCTCCAATCAGCCCCAGCATTTT.

This rearrangement joins TRBV6-6 to TRBJ2-7; D is possibly TRBD2 (6 bases). CDR1 is MNHNY and CDR2 is SVGAGI in the germline V gene (reference sequence). This CDR3 contains 13 residues. Trimming stripped 8 bases from V and 5 bases from J, with 16 bases between. Written as DNA, the CDR3 is TGTGCCAGCGAACCGACTAGTAGCGACGAGCAGTACTTC. This codes for CASEPTSSDEQYF.

V gene TRBV9 combines with J gene TRBJ1-2; 12 bases line up with TRBD1. Germline CDR1 and CDR2: SGDLS and YYNGEE. This CDR3 contains 16 residues. V was clipped by 3 bases and J by 2 bases; unmatched bases: 5. The CDR3 region is CASSASGTGGNYGYTF. The DNA of the CDR3 is TGTGCCAGCAGCGCATCCGGGACAGGGGGCAACTATGGCTACACCTTC.

This clonotype came up many times. CDR3: CSAQREGEEQYF. For the CDR3, the DNA is TGCAGTGCCCAGAGAGAGGGGGAGGAGCAGTACTTC. The J gene is TRBJ2-7, the V gene TRBV20-1; a weak D match, TRBD1 (6 bases). Trimming stripped 6 bases from V and 7 bases from J, with 16 bases between. This CDR3 comprises 12 residues. Germline-derived CDR1 and CDR2 are DFQATT and SNEGSKA (reference sequence).

The chain joins TRBV2 to TRBJ2-3; 9 nucleotides agree with TRBD2. CDR3 length equals 15 residues. The V gene end was trimmed by 10 bases and the J gene end by 0 bases; junction bases not matched to a gene: 8. Germline CDR1 reads SNHLY; CDR2 reads FYNNEI. The CDR3 here is CAKLVAGASTDTQYF. DNA of the CDR3: TGTGCCAAGCTTGTAGCGGGAGCCAGCACAGATACGCAGTATTTT.

This clonotype was detected ten times or more. This chain joins TRBV10-3 and TRBJ2-5; 7 bases fit TRBD1. The germline V gene has CDR1 ENHRY and CDR2 SYGVKD. This CDR3 is 14 amino acids long. V shed 4 bases, J shed 4 bases, and the junction held 6 bases outside the gene matches. The CDR3 reads CAISGQGRGETQYF. The DNA for the CDR3 is TGTGCCATCAGTGGACAGGGAAGGGGAGAGACCCAGTACTTC.

The sample holds many counts of this clonotype. The J gene is TRBJ2-1, the V gene TRBV5-5; TRBD2 agrees at 7 bases. The CDR3 contains 15 residues. Germline values: CDR1 SGHKS, CDR2 YYEKEE (reference sequence). Trimming at V came to 4 bases and at J to 4 bases, leaving 8 bases not matched to a gene. This chain's CDR3 is CASSRGVAAYNEQFF. CDR3 nucleotides: TGTGCCAGCAGCCGGGGGGTAGCAGCTTACAATGAGCAGTTCTTC.

V is TRBV20-1 and J is TRBJ2-7; 16 bases map to TRBD2. The V and J ends lost 0 bases and 3 bases, in that order; junction bases with no gene match: 8. CDR1 is DFQATT, CDR2 SNEGSKA, per germline (reference sequence). The CDR3 totals 18 residues. In DNA, the CDR3 is TGCAGTGCTAGAGATGGGGGACTAGCGGGAGGGCTTCGCTACGAGCAGTACTTC. This translates into CSARDGGLAGGLRYEQYF.

This clonotype was counted many times. This chain links TRBV7-2 with TRBJ2-7; no clear D gene. This CDR3 is built from 14 residues. Looked up from germline, CDR1 is SGHTA and CDR2 is FQGNSA. Trimming took off 0 bases at V and 3 bases at J, with 9 bases between the two ends. The CDR3 DNA follows: TGTGCCAGCAGCTTAGCTAGCTTTATCTACGAGCAGTACTTC. Translation: CASSLASFIYEQYF.

This clonotype came up many times. This chain links TRBV20-1 with TRBJ1-6, with D possibly TRBD1 on 6 matching bases. Trimming shortened V by 6 bases and J by 7 bases, and 16 bases separated the two germline ends. The CDR3 extends over 14 amino acids. Germline loops: CDR1 DFQATT, CDR2 SNEGSKA (reference sequence). CDR3 sequence (DNA): TGCAGTGCCAACCGGGACAATAGAAATTCACCCCTCCACTTT. Translating it yields CSANRDNRNSPLHF.

Comment on this clonotype: A single base separates this from a much larger clone, so it may be a read error. This rearrangement joins TRBV7-3 to TRBJ2-7; TRBD2 matches at 9 bases. The CDR3 sequence is 17 residues long. CDR1 is SGHTA and CDR2 is FQGTGA in the germline V gene. V shed 6 bases, J shed 6 bases, and the junction held 18 bases outside the gene matches. CDR3 in DNA: TGTGCCAGCAGTTACCCCCTCGGATTAGCGGGAGCCTGCGAGCAGTACTTC. Its protein product is CASSYPLGLAGACEQYF.

The chain carries TRBV7-3 and TRBJ2-5; 10 bases line up with TRBD2. The CDR3 consists of 14 residues. Trimming at V came to 8 bases and at J to 5 bases, leaving 8 bases not matched to a gene. Germline assignment: CDR1 SGHTA and CDR2 FQGTGA. CDR3 region: CASCESGGAETQYF. CDR3 DNA: TGTGCCAGCTGTGAGAGCGGGGGGGCTGAGACCCAGTACTTC.

This clonotype was counted only a few times. One junction end disagrees with the germline gene, perhaps due to a read error. The chain couples TRBV7-9 to TRBJ1-2, with 10 bases identical to TRBD1. The length of the CDR3 is 15 residues. Germline V gene lookup returns CDR1 SEHNR and CDR2 FQNEAQ (reference sequence). The CDR3 coding sequence is TGTGCCAGCAGCTCCAAGGGACAGGGGATCGGCGGCTACCCCTTC. As protein: CASSSKGQGIGGYPF.

The V gene is TRBV6-6, the J gene TRBJ2-2; D possibly matches TRBD1 or TRBD2 (5 bases each). CDR3 size: 15 residues. Germline V CDR1 and CDR2: MNHNY, SVGAGI (reference sequence). The V gene lost 4 bases and the J gene lost 5 bases, with 14 bases spanning the gap. The CDR3 DNA reads as TGTGCCAGCAGTTCGGGACGGGGAGAGACCGGGGAGCTGTTTTTT. Translation gives CASSSGRGETGELFF.

Concerning this clonotype: A junction boundary mismatches the germline segment, possibly from a read error. The chain uses TRBV6-1 and TRBJ2-1; D unresolved. CDR3 length equals 15 residues. Germline CDR1 reads MNHNS; CDR2 reads SASEGT. The CDR3 DNA is TGTGCCAGCACCCTTGGGCGATCTGCCTCCAATGAGCAGCTCTTC. Its translation: CASTLGRSASNEQLF.

As DNA, the CDR3 is TGTGCCACTGGACAGGGGGCTCGGGAGACCCAGTACTTC. Translated, it gives CATGQGARETQYF. This chain uses TRBV10-3 with TRBJ2-5, with 11 bases lining up with TRBD1. The CDR3 spans 13 residues. The V gene's germline CDR1 is ENHRY and CDR2 SYGVKD. Unmatched junction bases numbered 6, after V lost 10 bases and J lost 5 bases.

In this sample, this clonotype turned up many times. The genes are TRBV25-1 and TRBJ1-3; the D gene is possibly TRBD1 (5 bases). The CDR3 runs to 13 residues. Germline CDR1 reads MGHDK; CDR2 reads SYGVNS. The germline V and J ends were trimmed by 7 bases and 2 bases, with 9 bases remaining between them. In DNA form, the CDR3 reads TGTGCCAGCATATCCAGGGCTGGAAACACCATATATTTT. Translating gives CASISRAGNTIYF.

Comments on this clonotype: This may be a read error, as it is one base from a much larger clone. Because the CDR3 is missing its conserved closing phenylalanine or tryptophan, this is likely a read error. The CDR3, as DNA: TGTGCCAGCAGCTTGGGACAGGGGAATTTTGACTACACCATC. Amino acid sequence: CASSLGQGNFDYTI. This chain uses TRBV5-4 with TRBJ1-2; 8 bases are a match to TRBD1. CDR1 and CDR2 from the germline V gene are SGHNT and YYREEE (reference sequence). V shed 0 bases and J 10 bases; nucleotides not matched to a gene: 8. The CDR3 has 14 amino acids.

This clonotype has ten or more counts. The chain couples TRBV4-3 to TRBJ1-4; no clear D gene. Germline lookup yields CDR1 LGHNA and CDR2 YSLEER. This CDR3 region has 15 residues. Trimming shortened V by 0 bases and J by 6 bases, and 11 bases separated the two germline ends. CDR3 DNA: TGCGCCAGCAGCCAAGATCGGATGAAGGATGAAAAACTGTTTTTT. Translating it yields CASSQDRMKDEKLFF.

This clonotype was detected ten times or more. J is TRBJ1-5 and V is TRBV6-1; D may be TRBD1 (5 bases). This CDR3 contains 14 residues. Per the germline V gene, CDR1 is MNHNS and CDR2 is SASEGT. Trimming stripped 6 bases from V and 4 bases from J, with 13 bases between. The CDR3, as DNA: TGTGCCAGCAGCCCGGGGCCGGGGAATCAGCCCCAGCATTTT. It specifies CASSPGPGNQPQHF.

This clonotype was detected many times. The rearrangement links TRBV4-1 to TRBJ2-2, with 7 positions matching TRBD2. V lost 1 base and J lost 8; bases outside the gene matches: 7. The CDR3 loop spans 15 amino acids. Germline V gene data show CDR1 as MGHRA and CDR2 as YSYEKL. The CDR3 loop reads CASSQGPASGGELFF. DNA of the CDR3: TGCGCCAGCAGCCAAGGGCCGGCTAGCGGTGGGGAGCTGTTTTTT.

There are a few counts of this clonotype. Possible read error: a much larger clone is one base away. The chain combines TRBV9 with TRBJ2-5; 8 bases match TRBD2. CDR3 length equals 15 residues. Germline assignment: CDR1 SGDLS and CDR2 YYNGEE. The CDR3 DNA is TGTGCCAGCAGCGTAGCTAGCGGGCTACAAGAGACCCCGTACTTC. This sequence encodes CASSVASGLQETPYF.